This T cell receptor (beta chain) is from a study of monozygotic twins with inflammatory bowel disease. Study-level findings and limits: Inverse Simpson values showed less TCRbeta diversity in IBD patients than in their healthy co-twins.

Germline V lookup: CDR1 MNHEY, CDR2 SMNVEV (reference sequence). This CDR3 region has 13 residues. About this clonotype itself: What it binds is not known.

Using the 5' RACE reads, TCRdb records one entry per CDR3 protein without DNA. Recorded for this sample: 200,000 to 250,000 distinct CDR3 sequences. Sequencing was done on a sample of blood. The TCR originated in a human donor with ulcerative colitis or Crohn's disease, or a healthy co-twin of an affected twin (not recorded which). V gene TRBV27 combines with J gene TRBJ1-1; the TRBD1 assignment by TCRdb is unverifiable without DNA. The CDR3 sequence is CASSLLGGGRAFF.